These T cell receptor beta chains were read from a single sample in a study of T cell responses to AZD1222 COVID-19 vaccine. Sequencing used immunoSEQ multiplex PCR; TCRdb keeps in-frame clones, though not all of them. The data show about 140,000 clones, around 90% seen once. Sequencing used peripheral blood, obtained on day 0 of AZD1222 vaccination. The origin of the receptors is an adult in good health. Each CDR3 is given with its conserved first and last residue. Each record gives: D gene, clone size, V gene, J gene, CDR3 protein, CDR3 DNA. The D gene is left open where the match is weak. Size is stated for part of the rows, as once, few or many counts, or as a class when the clone is expanded.

TRBD2	once	TRBV4-1	TRBJ2-4	CASSLGLAGGVADNIQYF	TGCGCCAGCAGCCTAGGACTAGCGGGGGGAGTAGCGGATAACATTCAGTACTTC
TRBD1	NA	TRBV15	TRBJ1-5	CATSRDFWGGQGNQPQHF	TGTGCCACCAGCAGAGATTTTTGGGGTGGACAGGGCAATCAGCCCCAGCATTTT
TRBD2	NA	TRBV2	TRBJ2-7	CASFGGLAGVGEQYF	TGTGCCAGCTTTGGGGGACTAGCGGGAGTTGGCGAGCAGTACTTC
TRBD1	NA	TRBV19	TRBJ1-1	CASSPGRTGLNTEAFF	TGTGCCAGTAGTCCAGGGAGGACAGGACTGAACACTGAAGCTTTCTTT
NA	NA	TRBV19	TRBJ1-1	CASSIDTAYREAFF	TGTGCCAGTAGTATAGATACCGCTTACCGTGAAGCTTTCTTT
TRBD2	NA	TRBV5-5	TRBJ2-1	CASSVGLAMYNEQFF	TGTGCCAGCAGCGTAGGACTAGCTATGTACAATGAGCAGTTCTTC
NA	NA	TRBV4-1	TRBJ1-1	CASSQEAASNTEAFF	TGCGCCAGCAGCCAAGAGGCCGCATCGAACACTGAAGCTTTCTTT
NA	NA	TRBV21-1	TRBJ1-1	CASSKFPGHMNTEAFF	TGTGCCAGCAGCAAATTTCCGGGACACATGAACACTGAAGCTTTCTTT
NA	NA	TRBV7-9	TRBJ2-2	CASSLVHGYNTGELFF	TGTGCCAGCAGCTTAGTTCACGGATACAACACCGGGGAGCTGTTTTTT
TRBD1	NA	TRBV3-1/TRBV3-2	TRBJ1-4	CASSRSGTGLEKLFF	TGTGCCAGCAGCCGATCCGGGACAGGGCTTGAAAAACTGTTTTTT
NA	NA	TRBV12-1	TRBJ1-5	CASSHRSRQGVSNQPQHF	TGTGCCAGCAGCCACCGCTCACGACAGGGGGTTAGCAATCAGCCCCAGCATTTT
NA	NA	TRBV18	TRBJ2-5	CASSRTHQETQYF	TGTGCCAGCTCACGGACCCACCAAGAGACCCAGTACTTC
NA	few	TRBV6-1	TRBJ2-7	CASSEDFRGEQYF	TGTGCCAGCAGTGAGGATTTCAGAGGCGAGCAGTACTTC
TRBD2	NA	TRBV4-1	TRBJ2-5	CASSHLWRGQETQYF	TGCGCCAGCAGCCACTTATGGCGGGGGCAAGAGACCCAGTACTTC
NA	once	TRBV5-4	TRBJ2-7	CASTLASSPYEQYF	TGTGCCAGCACCCTTGCTTCGTCGCCCTACGAGCAGTACTTC
NA	medium-sized	TRBV27	TRBJ1-5	CASSLLPNPHQPQHF	TGTGCCAGCAGTTTATTGCCCAACCCCCATCAGCCCCAGCATTTT
NA	NA	TRBV4-1	TRBJ2-1	CASSQDTGISYNEQFF	TGCGCCAGCAGCCAAGACACAGGGATCTCCTACAATGAGCAGTTCTTC
NA	NA	TRBV10-2	TRBJ1-1	CASSLPITEAFF	TGCGCCAGCAGTCTACCCATCACTGAAGCTTTCTTT
NA	NA	TRBV5-1	TRBJ2-1	CASSRISSYNEQFF	TGCGCCAGCAGCCGTATTAGCTCCTACAATGAGCAGTTCTTC
TRBD2	once	TRBV5-1	TRBJ2-7	CASSRGGSGSEGALKAQYF	TGCGCCAGCAGCCGTGGGGGTAGCGGGAGTGAGGGGGCTTTGAAGGCGCAGTACTTC
TRBD1	NA	TRBV18	TRBJ2-7	CASSQGQGSINEQYF	TGTGCCAGCTCACAGGGACAGGGATCAATTAACGAGCAGTACTTC
NA	NA	TRBV6-2/TRBV6-3	TRBJ2-2	CANSTRDPVNGAGELFF	TGTGCCAACAGTACCAGGGACCCCGTGAATGGGGCCGGGGAGCTGTTTTTT
TRBD1	NA	TRBV27	TRBJ2-3	CASSLPGQGGTDTQYF	TGTGCCAGCAGTTTACCCGGACAGGGTGGCACAGATACGCAGTATTTT
TRBD1	NA	TRBV15	TRBJ1-3	CATSRDTGEGDTIYF	TGTGCCACCAGCAGAGATACAGGGGAAGGGGACACCATATATTTT
NA	NA	TRBV2	TRBJ2-7	CASSEMTDSSYEQYF	TGTGCCAGCAGTGAAATGACGGATAGCTCCTACGAGCAGTACTTC
TRBD1	NA	TRBV28	TRBJ2-7	CASSSLRDRGLYEQYF	TGTGCCAGCAGCTCCCTCCGGGACAGGGGGCTTTACGAGCAGTACTTC
NA	NA	TRBV19	TRBJ2-3	CASSIDLRFGTDTQYF	TGTGCCAGTAGTATAGATCTCCGTTTTGGCACAGATACGCAGTATTTT
NA	NA	TRBV6-5	TRBJ2-3	CASSYPLAALTDTQYF	TGTGCCAGCAGCTACCCCTTAGCGGCCCTCACAGATACGCAGTATTTT
NA	NA	TRBV5-1	TRBJ1-6	CASSSLDGNSPLHF	TGCGCCAGCAGCTCCCTAGACGGAAATTCACCCCTCCACTTT
NA	NA	TRBV5-1	TRBJ1-4	CASSLAQRGEKLFF	TGCGCCAGCAGCTTGGCCCAGCGGGGTGAAAAACTGTTTTTT
TRBD2	NA	TRBV28	TRBJ2-2	CASRVGRGEANTGELFF	TGTGCCAGCAGGGTGGGGCGGGGGGAGGCGAACACCGGGGAGCTGTTTTTT
NA	NA	TRBV5-1	TRBJ2-7	CASSNPGVSSYEQYF	TGCGCCAGCAGCAACCCAGGGGTAAGCTCCTACGAGCAGTACTTC
TRBD2	NA	TRBV27	TRBJ2-1	CASRGGSQYNEQFF	TGTGCCAGCAGGGGGGGGTCACAGTACAATGAGCAGTTCTTC
TRBD1	NA	TRBV10-3	TRBJ2-2	CAIRGTDRGRTGELFF	TGTGCCATCAGGGGGACGGACAGGGGTAGAACCGGGGAGCTGTTTTTT
NA	NA	TRBV19	TRBJ1-3	CASSPWTAGNTIYF	TGTGCCAGTAGTCCATGGACAGCTGGAAACACCATATATTTT